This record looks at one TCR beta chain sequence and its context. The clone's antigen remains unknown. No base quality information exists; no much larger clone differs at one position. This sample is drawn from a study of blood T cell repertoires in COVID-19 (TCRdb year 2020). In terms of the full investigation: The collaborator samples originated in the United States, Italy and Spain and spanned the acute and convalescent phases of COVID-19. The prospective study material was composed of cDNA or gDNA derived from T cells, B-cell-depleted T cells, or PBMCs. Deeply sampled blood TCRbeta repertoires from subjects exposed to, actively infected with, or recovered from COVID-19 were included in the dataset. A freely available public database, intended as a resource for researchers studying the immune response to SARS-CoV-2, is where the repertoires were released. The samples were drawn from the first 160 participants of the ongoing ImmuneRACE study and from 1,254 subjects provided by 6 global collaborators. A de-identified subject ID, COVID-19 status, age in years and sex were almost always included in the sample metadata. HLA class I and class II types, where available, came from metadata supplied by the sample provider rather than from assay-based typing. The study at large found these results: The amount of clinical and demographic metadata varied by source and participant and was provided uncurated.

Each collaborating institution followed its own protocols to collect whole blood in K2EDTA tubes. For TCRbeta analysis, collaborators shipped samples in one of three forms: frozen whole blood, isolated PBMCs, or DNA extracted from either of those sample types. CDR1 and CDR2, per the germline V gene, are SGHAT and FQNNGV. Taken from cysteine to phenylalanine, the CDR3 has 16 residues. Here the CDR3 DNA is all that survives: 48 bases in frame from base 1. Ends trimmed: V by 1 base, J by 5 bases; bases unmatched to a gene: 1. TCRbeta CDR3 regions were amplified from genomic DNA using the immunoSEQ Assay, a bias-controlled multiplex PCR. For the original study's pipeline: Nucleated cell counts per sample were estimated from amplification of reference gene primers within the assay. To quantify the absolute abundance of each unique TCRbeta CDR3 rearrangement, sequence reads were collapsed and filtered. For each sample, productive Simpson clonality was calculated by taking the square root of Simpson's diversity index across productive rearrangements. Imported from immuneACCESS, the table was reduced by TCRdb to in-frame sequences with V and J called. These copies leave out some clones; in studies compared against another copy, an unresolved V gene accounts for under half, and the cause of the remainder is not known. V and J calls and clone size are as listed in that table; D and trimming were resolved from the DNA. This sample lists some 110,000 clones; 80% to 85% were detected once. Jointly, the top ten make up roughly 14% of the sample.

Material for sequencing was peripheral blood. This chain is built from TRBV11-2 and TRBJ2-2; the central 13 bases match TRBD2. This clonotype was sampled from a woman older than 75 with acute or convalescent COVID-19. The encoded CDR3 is CASSLGLAGGTGELFF. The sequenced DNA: TGTGCCAGCAGCTTAGGACTAGCGGGAGGAACCGGGGAGCTGTTTTTT.